The 24 T cell receptor beta chains below come from one sample, sequenced in a study of early T cells in non-severe SARS-CoV-2 infection (dated by TCRdb to the early 2020s). Library prep was done by 5' RACE. This sample was sequenced with a NextSeq 500. TCRdb redid the processing of the public reads, applying fastp at Q25 and MiXCR, and retained in-frame beta chains. CDR3 protein duplicates are merged, each entry listing the most common genes and DNA. The sample records roughly 81,000 distinct CDR3 sequences, 12% of which are singletons. Of the sample, about 2.7% is held by the ten largest clones. The sequenced sample consisted of whole blood. These receptors were obtained from an adult who was a healthcare worker with PCR-confirmed SARS-CoV-2 infection or an uninfected control (not recorded which).

The table lists this clonotype with a few counts. V is TRBV4-1 and J is TRBJ2-7; D is undetermined. Germline values: CDR1 MGHRA, CDR2 YSYEKL. The germline V and J ends were trimmed by 5 bases and 0 bases, with 8 bases remaining between them. This CDR3 has 13 amino acids. The CDR3 loop is CASSIGPSYEQYF. CDR3 DNA: TGCGCCAGCAGCATCGGCCCCTCCTACGAGCAGTACTTC.

This clonotype was seen ten or more times. This chain links TRBV28 with TRBJ2-7; possibly TRBD1 for D (7 bases). The CDR3 has 14 amino acids. The germline V and J ends were trimmed by 7 bases and 1 base, with 14 bases remaining between them. Germline values: CDR1 MDHEN, CDR2 SYDVKM. CDR3 sequence reads: CASNPGDSSYEQYF. The CDR3 nucleotides are TGTGCCAGCAACCCGGGGGACAGTTCCTACGAGCAGTACTTC.

In its sample, this clonotype was seen many times. The CDR3 coding sequence is TGCAGCGGACAGGGAATGAACACTGAAGCTTTCTTT. Translation gives CSGQGMNTEAFF. The rearrangement links TRBV29-1 to TRBJ1-1; 7 nucleotides match TRBD1. V gave up 7 bases and J gave up 0 bases; unmatched junction bases: 2. The germline V gene has CDR1 SQVTM and CDR2 ANQGSEA. The CDR3 spans 12 residues.

Concerning this clonotype: No DNA is shown, since the ends of the CDR3 on it are uncertain; the CDR3 is the one TCRdb lists. V gene TRBV7-3 combines with J gene TRBJ2-2; the D call of TRBD2 is as the table states it, not checked on the DNA. Germline V gene sequence: CDR1 SGHTA, CDR2 FQGTGA. The CDR3 adds up to 16 amino acids, both ends counted. The CDR3 sequence: CASSPTSRGTPGSCFF.

This clonotype has at least ten counts. The J gene is TRBJ2-7, the V gene TRBV28; D may be TRBD1 or TRBD2 (7 bases each). The CDR3 consists of 16 residues. Germline values: CDR1 MDHEN, CDR2 SYDVKM. V gave up 3 bases and J gave up 7 bases, with 22 bases separating them. This CDR3 reads CASSLVQGGVLGEQYF. CDR3 nucleotides: TGTGCCAGCAGTTTGGTCCAGGGGGGGGTGTTGGGTGAGCAGTACTTC.

This clonotype was seen repeatedly, ten times or more. The chain employs TRBV10-3 and TRBJ2-2; D remains unclear. Trimming cost V 0 bases and J 1 base, with 6 bases left between them. The CDR3 contains 15 residues. Germline V gives CDR1 ENHRY, CDR2 SYGVKD. The CDR3 sequence: CAISESTQNTGELFF. The CDR3 bases are TGTGCCATCAGTGAGTCGACACAGAACACCGGGGAGCTGTTTTTT.

The chain couples TRBV27 to TRBJ1-4, with D hard to call. CDR3 length: 14 amino acids. The germline V and J ends were trimmed by 2 bases and 7 bases, with 11 bases remaining between them. The germline CDR1 and CDR2 sequences are MNHEY and SMNVEV (reference sequence). The CDR3, as DNA: TGTGCCAGCAGTTTAACCGGGTTGGGTGAAAAACTGTTTTTT. Its translation is CASSLTGLGEKLFF.

This chain uses TRBV3-1 with TRBJ1-5; D gene unclear. From germline, CDR1 is LGHDT and CDR2 YNNKEL (reference sequence). This CDR3 is built from 17 residues. The V end was cut by 3 bases, the J end by 2 bases, with 17 bases between. In DNA form, the CDR3 reads TGTGCCAGCAGCCAGGCGGGCACTCCCGACGGCAATCAGCCCCAGCATTTT. It translates to CASSQAGTPDGNQPQHF.

This clonotype was recorded many times. This chain uses TRBV7-8 with TRBJ2-2; 9 bases line up with TRBD1. V lost 1 base and J lost 3; bases outside the gene matches: 6. This CDR3 contains 17 residues. The germline CDR1 and CDR2 sequences are SGHVS and FQNEAQ. CDR3: CASSLVTGGTYTGELFF. CDR3 bases: TGTGCCAGCAGCTTAGTCACAGGGGGCACGTACACCGGGGAGCTGTTTTTT.

This clonotype was picked up a small number of times. The V and J genes are TRBV7-3 and TRBJ2-7, with 8 positions matching TRBD1. Germline trimming cut 5 bases from V and 4 bases from J; bases unmatched to any gene: 7. Germline lookup yields CDR1 SGHTA and CDR2 FQGTGA. CDR3 length: 14 residues. Here the CDR3 DNA reads TGTGCCAGCAGCCCCGGACAGGGCGCTTACGAGCAGTACTTC. It encodes CASSPGQGAYEQYF.

This chain connects TRBV4-1 to TRBJ2-5, with D possibly matching TRBD2 (5 bases). Germline CDR1 reads MGHRA; CDR2 reads YSYEKL. V was trimmed by 0 bases and J by 7 bases, leaving 12 bases between them. The length of the CDR3 is 14 residues. Written as DNA, the CDR3 is TGCGCCAGCAGCCAAGAACCCGTTGAGGGGACCCAGTACTTC. It is translated as CASSQEPVEGTQYF.

This clonotype came up a few times. The chain couples TRBV11-2 to TRBJ1-2, with D possibly matching TRBD1 (5 bases). From germline, CDR1 is SGHAT and CDR2 FQNNGV. The CDR3 totals 14 residues. Trimming cost V 1 base and J 5 bases, with 11 bases left between them. Written as DNA, the CDR3 is TGTGCCAGCAGCTTAGGGGGCCCCTTTTATGGCTACACCTTC. This codes for CASSLGGPFYGYTF.

With regard to this clonotype: A clone one base away is much larger, so this may be a read error. This chain links TRBV12-3 or TRBV12-4 with TRBJ1-1; the D is unclear. There are 12 residues in the CDR3. CDR3 amino acids: CASARMNTAAFF. CDR3 DNA sequence: TGTGCCAGTGCCCGGATGAACACTGCAGCTTTCTTT.

In the case of this clonotype: The conserved final phenylalanine or tryptophan is absent from the CDR3, which likely points to a read error. The V gene is TRBV19, the J gene TRBJ2-2; weak D call: TRBD1 (6 bases). The CDR3 is made up of 16 amino acids. Germline V gene sequence: CDR1 LNHDA, CDR2 SQIVND (reference sequence). Trimming removed 6 bases at V and 5 bases at J, with 19 bases between. CDR3 bases: TGTGCCAGTAGCAAGGACAGAGGGACGGAAACCGGGGAGCTGTTTTCT. Translation gives CASSKDRGTETGELFS.

The V gene is TRBV6-5, the J gene TRBJ1-3, with D possibly matching TRBD1 (6 bases). Germline CDR1 is MNHEY and CDR2 is SVGAGI. V was trimmed by 5 bases and J by 9 bases, leaving 14 bases between them. This CDR3 region has 13 residues. DNA for the CDR3: TGTGCCAGCAGTGTACAGGGAGGTGGCACCATATATTTT. This codes for CASSVQGGGTIYF.

This clonotype was counted at least ten times. This chain uses TRBV7-9 with TRBJ1-2; TRBD1 is a possible D gene (6 bases). V lost 5 bases and J 8 bases, leaving 18 bases between the germline ends. The CDR3 has 14 amino acids. Germline CDR1 reads SEHNR; CDR2 reads FQNEAQ (reference sequence). Here the CDR3 reads CASSLRAAGAGYTF. CDR3 nucleotide sequence: TGTGCCAGCAGCCTAAGGGCAGCAGGGGCCGGCTACACCTTC.

CDR3 residues: CSAVQGGNQPQHF. The CDR3 DNA reads as TGCAGTGCTGTACAGGGGGGGAATCAGCCCCAGCATTTT. V is TRBV20-1 and J is TRBJ1-5; TRBD1 matches 8 bases. Germline loops: CDR1 DFQATT, CDR2 SNEGSKA (reference sequence). The junction had 4 bases not matched to a gene; V was cut back by 5 bases and J by 4 bases. This CDR3 has 13 amino acids.

Many counts were recorded for this clonotype. The rearrangement uses TRBV5-6 and TRBJ1-2, with TRBD1 matching 8 bases. Germline V CDR1 and CDR2: SGHDT, YYEEEE. The trim removed 4 bases at V and 6 bases at J, leaving 8 bases unmatched. CDR3 length: 14 amino acids. This CDR3 reads CASSAGTGGHGYTF. CDR3 in DNA: TGTGCCAGCAGCGCAGGGACAGGAGGCCATGGCTACACCTTC.

This clonotype was recorded many times. The chain has TRBV7-9 and TRBJ1-2, with 7 bases fitting TRBD1. Germline V gene sequence: CDR1 SEHNR, CDR2 FQNEAQ (reference sequence). V shed 1 base, J shed 5 bases, and the junction held 10 bases outside the gene matches. This CDR3 contains 16 residues. The CDR3 DNA is TGTGCCAGCAGCTTAGTGTTTGAACAGGGGAATTATGGCTACACCTTC. Its translation is CASSLVFEQGNYGYTF.

This clonotype was recorded at least ten times. The chain links TRBV5-1 to TRBJ2-7; D not certain. Trimming took off 1 base at V and 5 bases at J, with 4 bases between the two ends. The germline V gene has CDR1 SGHRS and CDR2 YFSETQ. This CDR3 comprises 11 residues. The CDR3 nucleotides read TGCGCCAGCAGCTTGATGAACGAGCAGTACTTC. Protein: CASSLMNEQYF.

This chain links TRBV18 with TRBJ2-1, with D tentatively TRBD2 (7 bases). Germline V CDR1 and CDR2: KGHSH, LQKENI. This CDR3 has 16 amino acids. Trimming removed 2 bases at V and 6 bases at J, with 17 bases between. The CDR3 bases are TGTGCCAGCTCACCAAGTTTAACAGGGAGGGTCAATGAGCAGTTCTTC. Translated: CASSPSLTGRVNEQFF.

The table lists this clonotype with a few counts. This sequence joins TRBV7-6 and TRBJ2-2, with 7 bases that match TRBD1. V shed 2 bases, J shed 5 bases, and the junction held 5 bases outside the gene matches. The CDR3 covers 15 residues. Per germline, CDR1 SGHVS and CDR2 FNYEAQ. The CDR3 sequence is CASSLIQGETGELFF. As DNA, the CDR3 is TGTGCCAGCAGCTTAATCCAGGGGGAAACCGGGGAGCTGTTTTTT.

The CDR3, as DNA: TGTGCCAGCAGTTTAGTCGGGGCAGGAAGAAATGAGCAGTTCTTC. Its translation: CASSLVGAGRNEQFF. The chain recombines TRBV12-3 or TRBV12-4 with TRBJ2-1; D assignment may be TRBD1 or TRBD2 (5 bases each). The CDR3 is 15 amino acids. V was shortened by 1 base and J by 7 bases, with 14 bases between the two germline ends.

This clonotype was detected only once. This sequence joins TRBV7-2 and TRBJ2-7, with 10 bases lining up with TRBD1. Germline loops: CDR1 SGHTA, CDR2 FQGNSA. V shed 6 bases, J shed 2 bases, and the junction held 4 bases outside the gene matches. CDR3 length: 14 residues. As DNA, the CDR3 is TGTGCCAGCAGACCCGGGACAGGGGCCTACGAGCAGTACTTC. This translates into CASRPGTGAYEQYF.